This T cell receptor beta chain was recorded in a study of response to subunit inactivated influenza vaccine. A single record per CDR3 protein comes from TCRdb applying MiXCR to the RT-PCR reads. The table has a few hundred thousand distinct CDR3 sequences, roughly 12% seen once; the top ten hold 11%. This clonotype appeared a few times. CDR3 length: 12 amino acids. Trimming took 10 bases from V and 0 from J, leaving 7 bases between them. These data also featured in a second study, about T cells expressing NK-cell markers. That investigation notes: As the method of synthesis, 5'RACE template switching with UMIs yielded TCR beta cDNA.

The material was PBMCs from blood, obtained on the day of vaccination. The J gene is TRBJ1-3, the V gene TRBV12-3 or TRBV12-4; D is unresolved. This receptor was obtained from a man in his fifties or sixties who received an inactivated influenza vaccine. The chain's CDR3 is CATSYSGNTIYF. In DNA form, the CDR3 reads TGTGCCACCTCCTACTCTGGAAACACCATATATTTT.